The present entry profiles one T cell receptor beta chain with its context. Its antigen remains unknown. Time point given: newly diagnosed GD, antithyroid drugs for less than 3 months. PBMCs provided the RNA from which the TCR library was made. These data originate in a study of regulatory T cells in long-lasting Graves disease. For the study at large: Patients with new Graves' disease had used antithyroid drugs below 3 months. Findings of the study overall: The sample size was small, and this may have reduced accuracy.

This CDR3 region has 13 residues. The J segment lost 4 bases and the V segment lost 3 bases, leaving 4 bases of the junction unmatched. Germline values: CDR1 DFQATT, CDR2 SNEGSKA (reference sequence). Investigators prepared the TCR beta libraries by applying iRepertoire HTBI primers and Arm-PCR of CDR3 regions. Using its own MiXCR run on the multiplex PCR reads, TCRdb lists one record per CDR3 protein. The sample includes about 520,000 distinct CDR3 sequences, about 12% of them seen just once. This sample also appeared in a second study, on T cells in Graves' hyperthyroidism and ophthalmopathy. That work contributes: Blood shared most expanded thyroid clonotypes above 0.001.

The chain combines TRBV20-1 with TRBJ2-3, with TRBD2 matching 7 bases. This receptor was taken from a woman under 40 with Graves disease. Sequencing used peripheral blood mononuclear cells (PBMCs), obtained at new diagnosis, from a patient treated with antithyroid drugs. This chain's CDR3 is CSARREYPDTQYF. In DNA form, the CDR3 reads TGCAGTGCTAGGCGGGAGTACCCAGATACGCAGTATTTT.